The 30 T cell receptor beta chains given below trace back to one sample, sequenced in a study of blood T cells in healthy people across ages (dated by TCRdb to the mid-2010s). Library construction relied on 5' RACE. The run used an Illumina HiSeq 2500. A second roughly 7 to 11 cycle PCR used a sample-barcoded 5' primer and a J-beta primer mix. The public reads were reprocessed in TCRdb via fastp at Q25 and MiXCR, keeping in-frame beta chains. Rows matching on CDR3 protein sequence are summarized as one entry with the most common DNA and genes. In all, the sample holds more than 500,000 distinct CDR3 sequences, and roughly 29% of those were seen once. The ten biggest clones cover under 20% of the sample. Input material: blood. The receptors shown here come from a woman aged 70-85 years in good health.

The CDR3 coding sequence is TGTGCCAGCAGCGTAGTTGGGGGCACCGCTGAAGCTTTCTTT. Translation: CASSVVGGTAEAFF. The chain uses TRBV9 and TRBJ1-1, with a weak D call TRBD1 (6 bases). This CDR3 contains 14 residues. The germline V gene encodes CDR1 SGDLS and CDR2 YYNGEE. V was shortened by 0 bases and J by 6 bases, with 12 bases between the two germline ends.

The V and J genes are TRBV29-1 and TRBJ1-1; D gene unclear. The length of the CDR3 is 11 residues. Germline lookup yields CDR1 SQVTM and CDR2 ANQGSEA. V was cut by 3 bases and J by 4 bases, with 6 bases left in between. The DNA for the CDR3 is TGCAGCGTTGAGGCTAGCACTGAAGCTTTCTTT. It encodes CSVEASTEAFF.

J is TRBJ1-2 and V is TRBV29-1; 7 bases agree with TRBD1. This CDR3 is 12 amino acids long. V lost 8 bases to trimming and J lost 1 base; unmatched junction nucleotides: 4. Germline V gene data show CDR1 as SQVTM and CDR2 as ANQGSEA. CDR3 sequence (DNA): TGCAGCTGCAGGGGGGGTAACTATGGCTACACCTTC. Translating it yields CSCRGGNYGYTF.

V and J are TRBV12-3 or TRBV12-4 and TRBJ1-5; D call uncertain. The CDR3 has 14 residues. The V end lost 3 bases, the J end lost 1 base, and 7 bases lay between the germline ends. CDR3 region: CASSFAQSNQPQHF. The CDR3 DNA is TGTGCCAGCAGTTTTGCGCAGAGCAATCAGCCCCAGCATTTT.

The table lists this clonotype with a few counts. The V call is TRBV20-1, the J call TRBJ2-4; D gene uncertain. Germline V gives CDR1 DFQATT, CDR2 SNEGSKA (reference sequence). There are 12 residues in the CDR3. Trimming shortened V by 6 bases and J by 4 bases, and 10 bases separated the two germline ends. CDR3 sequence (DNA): TGCAGTGCCAGAACCATTAAAAACATTCAGTACTTC. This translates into CSARTIKNIQYF.

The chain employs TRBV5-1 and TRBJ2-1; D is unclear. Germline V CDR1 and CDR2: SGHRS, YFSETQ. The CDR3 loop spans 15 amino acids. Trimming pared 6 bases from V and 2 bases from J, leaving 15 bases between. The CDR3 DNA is TGCGCCAGCACTTTCCTCCCAGGCACCTACAATGAGCAGTTCTTC. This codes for CASTFLPGTYNEQFF.

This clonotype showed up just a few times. CDR3 loop: CATSGFGQETQYF. The CDR3 bases are TGTGCCACCAGTGGTTTCGGTCAAGAGACCCAGTACTTC. This chain joins TRBV24-1 and TRBJ2-5, with D unresolved. CDR3 size: 13 residues. From germline, CDR1 is KGHDR and CDR2 SFDVKD. Trimming removed 5 bases at V and 2 bases at J, with 8 bases between.

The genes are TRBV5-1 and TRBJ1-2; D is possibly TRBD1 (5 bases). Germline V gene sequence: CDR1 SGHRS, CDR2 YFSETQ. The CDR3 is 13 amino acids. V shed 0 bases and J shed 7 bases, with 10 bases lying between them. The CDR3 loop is CASSLGRVSGYTF. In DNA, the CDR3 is TGCGCCAGCAGCTTGGGCAGGGTATCTGGCTACACCTTC. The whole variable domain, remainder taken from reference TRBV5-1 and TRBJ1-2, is KAGVTQTPRYLIKTRGQQVTLSCSPISGHRSVSWYQQTPGQGLQFLFEYFSETQRNKGNFPGRFSGRQFSNSRSEMNVSTLELGDSALYLCASSLGRVSGYTFGSGTRLTVV.

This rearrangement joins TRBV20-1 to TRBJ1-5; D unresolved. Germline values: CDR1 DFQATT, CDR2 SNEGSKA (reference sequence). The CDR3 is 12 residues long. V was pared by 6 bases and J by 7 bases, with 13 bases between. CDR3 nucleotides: TGCAGTGCAGGGAGAACGGGCCAGCCCCAGCATTTT. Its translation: CSAGRTGQPQHF.

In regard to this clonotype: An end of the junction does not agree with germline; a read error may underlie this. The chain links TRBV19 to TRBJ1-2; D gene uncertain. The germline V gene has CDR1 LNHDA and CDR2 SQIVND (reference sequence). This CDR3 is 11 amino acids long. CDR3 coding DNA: TGTGCCAATAGTATTCACTATGGCTACACCTTC. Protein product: CANSIHYGYTF.

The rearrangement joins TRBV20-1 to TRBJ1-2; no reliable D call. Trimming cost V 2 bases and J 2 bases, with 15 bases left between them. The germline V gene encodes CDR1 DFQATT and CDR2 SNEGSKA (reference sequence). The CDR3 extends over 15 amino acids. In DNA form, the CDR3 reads TGCAGTGCTAGACGGTTCGTGGGCGGGAACTATGGCTACACCTTC. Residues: CSARRFVGGNYGYTF.

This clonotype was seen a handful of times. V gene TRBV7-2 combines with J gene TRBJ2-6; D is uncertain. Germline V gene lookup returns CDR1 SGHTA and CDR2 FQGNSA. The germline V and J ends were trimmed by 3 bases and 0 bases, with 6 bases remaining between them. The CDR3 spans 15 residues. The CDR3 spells CASSFGFSGANVLTF. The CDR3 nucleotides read TGTGCCAGCAGCTTTGGGTTCTCTGGGGCCAACGTCCTGACTTTC.

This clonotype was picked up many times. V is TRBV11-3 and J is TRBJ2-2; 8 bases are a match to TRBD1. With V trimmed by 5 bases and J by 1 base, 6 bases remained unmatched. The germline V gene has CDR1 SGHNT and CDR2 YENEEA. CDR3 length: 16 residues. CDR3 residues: CASSASGQVNTGELFF. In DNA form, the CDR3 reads TGTGCCAGCAGCGCATCGGGACAGGTGAACACCGGGGAGCTGTTTTTT.

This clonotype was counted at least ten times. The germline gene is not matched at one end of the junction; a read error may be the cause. CDR3 in amino acids: CASSLVGTDTQYF. For the CDR3, the DNA is TGCGCCAGTAGTCTGGTGGGGACAGATACGCAGTATTTT. The chain uses TRBV7-2 and TRBJ2-3; no clear D. This CDR3 region has 13 residues. Per germline, CDR1 SGHTA and CDR2 FQGNSA.

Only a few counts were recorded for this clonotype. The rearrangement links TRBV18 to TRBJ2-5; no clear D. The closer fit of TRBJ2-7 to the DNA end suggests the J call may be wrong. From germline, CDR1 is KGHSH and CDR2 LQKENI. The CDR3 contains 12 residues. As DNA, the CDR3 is TGTGCCAGCTCACCATTGACCGACGAGCAGTACTTC. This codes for CASSPLTDEQYF.

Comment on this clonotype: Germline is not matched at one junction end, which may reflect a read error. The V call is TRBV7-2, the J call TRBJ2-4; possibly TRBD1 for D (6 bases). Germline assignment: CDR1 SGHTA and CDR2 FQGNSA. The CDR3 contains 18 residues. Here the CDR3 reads CASGLFSGDGSAKNIQYF. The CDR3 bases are TGTGCCAGCGGCTTATTCTCAGGGGATGGATCGGCCAAAAACATTCAGTACTTC.

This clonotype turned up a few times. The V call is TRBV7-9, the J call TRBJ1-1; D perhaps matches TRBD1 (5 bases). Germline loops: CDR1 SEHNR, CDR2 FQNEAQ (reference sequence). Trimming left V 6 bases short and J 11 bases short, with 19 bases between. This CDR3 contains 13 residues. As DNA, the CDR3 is TGTGCCAGCAGAGCCCTTGGGGGGACGGGGGCTTTCTTT. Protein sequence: CASRALGGTGAFF.

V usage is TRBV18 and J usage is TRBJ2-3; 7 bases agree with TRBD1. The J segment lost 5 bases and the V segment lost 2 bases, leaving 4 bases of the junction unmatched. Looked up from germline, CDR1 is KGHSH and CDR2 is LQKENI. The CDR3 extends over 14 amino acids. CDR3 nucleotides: TGTGCCAGCTCACCAGGAGCAGGGGGAGATACGCAGTATTTT. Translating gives CASSPGAGGDTQYF.

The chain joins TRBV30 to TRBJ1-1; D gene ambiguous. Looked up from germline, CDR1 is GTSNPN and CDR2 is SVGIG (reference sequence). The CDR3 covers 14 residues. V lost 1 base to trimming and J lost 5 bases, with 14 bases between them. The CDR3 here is CAWSAYDYGTEAFF. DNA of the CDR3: TGTGCCTGGAGTGCTTATGACTACGGAACTGAAGCTTTCTTT.

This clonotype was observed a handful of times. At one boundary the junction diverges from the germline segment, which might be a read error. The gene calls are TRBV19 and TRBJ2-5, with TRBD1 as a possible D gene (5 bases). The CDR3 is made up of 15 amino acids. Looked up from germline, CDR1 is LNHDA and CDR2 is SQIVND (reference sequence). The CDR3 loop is CACSIVWGPRETQYF. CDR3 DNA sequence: TGTGCCTGTAGTATAGTTTGGGGCCCCCGGGAGACCCAGTACTTC.

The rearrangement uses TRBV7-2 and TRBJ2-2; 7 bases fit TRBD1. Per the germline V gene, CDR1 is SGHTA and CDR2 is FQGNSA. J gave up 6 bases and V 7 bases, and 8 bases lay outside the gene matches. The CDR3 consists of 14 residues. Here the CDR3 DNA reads TGTGCCAGCAAAAACAGGGGAAATGCCGGGGAGCTGTTTTTT. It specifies CASKNRGNAGELFF.

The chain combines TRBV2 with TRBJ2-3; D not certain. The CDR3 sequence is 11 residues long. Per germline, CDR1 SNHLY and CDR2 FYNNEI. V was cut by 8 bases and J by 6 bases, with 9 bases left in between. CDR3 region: CASRIRDTQYF. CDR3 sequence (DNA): TGTGCCAGCCGAATCCGGGATACGCAGTATTTT.

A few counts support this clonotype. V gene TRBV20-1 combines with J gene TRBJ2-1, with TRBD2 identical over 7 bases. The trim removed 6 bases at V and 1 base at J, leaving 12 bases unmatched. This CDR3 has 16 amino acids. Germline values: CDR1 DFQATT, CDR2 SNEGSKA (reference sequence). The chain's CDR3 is CSAQIDAGDSYNEQFF. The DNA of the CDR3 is TGCAGTGCCCAGATAGACGCGGGGGATTCCTACAATGAGCAGTTCTTC.

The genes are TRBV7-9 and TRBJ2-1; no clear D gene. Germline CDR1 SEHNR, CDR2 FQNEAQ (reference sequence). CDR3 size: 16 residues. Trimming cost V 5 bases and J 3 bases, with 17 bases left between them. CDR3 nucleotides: TGTGCCAGCAGCCCGGGCCGACCCACCATCTACAATGAGCAGTTCTTC. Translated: CASSPGRPTIYNEQFF.

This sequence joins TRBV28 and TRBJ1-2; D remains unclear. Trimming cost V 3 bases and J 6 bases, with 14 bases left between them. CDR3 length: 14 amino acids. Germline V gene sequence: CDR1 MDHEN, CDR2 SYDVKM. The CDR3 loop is CASSLIPTGHGYTF. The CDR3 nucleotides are TGTGCCAGCAGTTTGATCCCAACCGGCCATGGCTACACCTTC.

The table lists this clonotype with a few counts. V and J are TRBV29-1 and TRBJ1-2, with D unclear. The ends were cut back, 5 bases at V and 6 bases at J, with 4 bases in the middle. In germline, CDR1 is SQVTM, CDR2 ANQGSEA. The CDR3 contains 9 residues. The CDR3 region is CSVTNGYTF. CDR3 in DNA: TGCAGCGTTACGAATGGCTACACCTTC.

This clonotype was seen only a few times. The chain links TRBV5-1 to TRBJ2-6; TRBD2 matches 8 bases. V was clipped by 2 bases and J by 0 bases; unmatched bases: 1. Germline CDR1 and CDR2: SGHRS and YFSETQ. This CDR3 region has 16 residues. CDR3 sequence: CASSLAGDSGANVLTF. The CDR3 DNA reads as TGCGCCAGCAGCTTAGCGGGAGACTCTGGGGCCAACGTCCTGACTTTC.

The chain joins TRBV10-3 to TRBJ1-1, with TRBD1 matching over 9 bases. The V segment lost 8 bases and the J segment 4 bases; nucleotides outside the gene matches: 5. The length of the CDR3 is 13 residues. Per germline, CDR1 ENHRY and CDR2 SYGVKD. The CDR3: CAIRDREGTEAFF. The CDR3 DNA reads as TGTGCCATCCGGGACAGGGAAGGCACTGAAGCTTTCTTT.

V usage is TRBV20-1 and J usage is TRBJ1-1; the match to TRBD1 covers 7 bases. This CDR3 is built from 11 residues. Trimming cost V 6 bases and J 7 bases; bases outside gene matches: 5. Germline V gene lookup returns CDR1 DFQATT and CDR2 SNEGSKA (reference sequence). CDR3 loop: CSATTGVEAFF. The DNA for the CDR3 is TGCAGTGCCACCACAGGGGTTGAAGCTTTCTTT.

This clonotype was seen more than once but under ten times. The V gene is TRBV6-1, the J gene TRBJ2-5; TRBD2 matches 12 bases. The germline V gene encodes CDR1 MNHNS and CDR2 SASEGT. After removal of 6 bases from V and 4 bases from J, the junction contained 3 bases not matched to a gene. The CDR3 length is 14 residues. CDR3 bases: TGTGCCAGCAGGGGACTAGCGGGCATAGAGACCCAGTACTTC. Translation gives CASRGLAGIETQYF.